A single sample gave rise to the 29 T cell receptor beta chains below, sequenced in a study of T-cell reconstitution after alpha-beta-depleted transplantation in children. Unique molecular identifiers featured in how the TCRbeta library was prepared. TCRdb redid the calling of the PCR reads with MiXCR, one entry per CDR3 protein. The sample records about 610,000 distinct CDR3 sequences, 8% to 11% being singletons. Sequencing used PBMCs from the stem cell graft donor, obtained from the stem cell graft. The origin of the receptors is a human donor who donated a stem cell graft to a child with acute myeloid leukemia.

This clonotype was seen at least ten times. The rearrangement links TRBV12-5 to TRBJ2-5; the D is unclear. Per the germline V gene, CDR1 is LGHNT and CDR2 is FRNRAP. V was shortened by 4 bases and J by 3 bases, with 3 bases between the two germline ends. The CDR3 runs to 11 residues. CDR3 nucleotides: TGTGCTAGTGGTTGGAAAGAGACCCAGTACTTC. Translating gives CASGWKETQYF.

The chain couples TRBV7-3 to TRBJ1-1; TRBD1 agrees at 7 bases. Trimming at V came to 5 bases and at J to 7 bases, leaving 10 bases not matched to a gene. Germline V gene sequence: CDR1 SGHTA, CDR2 FQGTGA. The CDR3 covers 14 residues. The CDR3 bases are TGTGCCAGCAGCCCTCGACAGGGTCAAAATGAAGCTTTCTTT. This sequence encodes CASSPRQGQNEAFF. Combining the CDR3 with reference TRBV7-3 and TRBJ1-1 gives the whole variable domain GAGVSQTPSNKVTEKGKYVELRCDPISGHTALYWYRQSLGQGPEFLIYFQGTGAADDSGLPNDRFFAVRPEGSVSTLKIQRTERGDSAVYLCASSPRQGQNEAFFGQGTRLTVV.

This clonotype has ten or more counts. The J gene is TRBJ1-1, the V gene TRBV19, with D possibly matching TRBD1 (6 bases). V lost 6 bases to trimming and J lost 6 bases, with 17 bases between them. CDR1 and CDR2 (germline): LNHDA, SQIVND (reference sequence). CDR3 size: 14 residues. CDR3 nucleotide sequence: TGTGCCAGTAGCCCCCCGGGGGCGAGGGCTGAAGCTTTCTTT. As protein: CASSPPGARAEAFF.

The chain employs TRBV28 and TRBJ2-2, with unresolved D. Germline CDR1 and CDR2: MDHEN and SYDVKM. The CDR3 is 16 amino acids. The germline V and J ends were trimmed by 2 bases and 4 bases, with 14 bases remaining between them. The chain's CDR3 is CASSLLVRAGTGELFF. Here the CDR3 DNA reads TGTGCCAGCAGTTTACTTGTACGAGCCGGCACCGGGGAGCTGTTTTTT.

This sequence joins TRBV12-3 or TRBV12-4 and TRBJ2-5; no definite D call. The CDR3 is 14 amino acids. The germline V and J ends were trimmed by 6 bases and 2 bases, with 13 bases remaining between them. The CDR3 is CASSPVGIQETQYF. The CDR3 DNA reads as TGTGCCAGCAGCCCCGTGGGCATTCAAGAGACCCAGTACTTC.

This clonotype was counted only a few times. V gene TRBV30 combines with J gene TRBJ1-1; 7 bases fit TRBD1. V lost 3 bases and J lost 1; bases outside the gene matches: 11. The germline V gene encodes CDR1 GTSNPN and CDR2 SVGIG (reference sequence). The CDR3 is made up of 16 amino acids. DNA for the CDR3: TGTGCCTGGAGGCATGCAGGGGGAGGTACGAACACTGAAGCTTTCTTT. Translation gives CAWRHAGGGTNTEAFF.

This chain uses TRBV28 with TRBJ1-1; TRBD1 is a possible D gene (6 bases). CDR3 length equals 16 residues. V lost 2 bases, J lost 2 bases, and 15 bases lay in between. The germline V gene encodes CDR1 MDHEN and CDR2 SYDVKM. The CDR3 sequence: CASSLGGETSNTEAFF. DNA for the CDR3: TGTGCCAGCAGTTTAGGGGGCGAAACGTCTAACACTGAAGCTTTCTTT.

This clonotype has at least ten counts. CDR3 sequence reads: CSASGQATMNTEAFF. In DNA, the CDR3 is TGCAGTGCTAGTGGACAGGCTACCATGAACACTGAAGCTTTCTTT. The chain joins TRBV20-1 to TRBJ1-1, with 7 nucleotides matching TRBD1. In germline, CDR1 is DFQATT, CDR2 SNEGSKA (reference sequence). This CDR3 contains 15 residues. V lost 3 bases to trimming and J lost 0 bases; unmatched junction nucleotides: 7.

The rearrangement links TRBV7-2 to TRBJ1-3, with D possibly TRBD1 on 5 matching bases. Trimming took off 2 bases at V and 6 bases at J, with 14 bases between the two ends. CDR1 and CDR2 (germline): SGHTA, FQGNSA. The CDR3 is 15 amino acids. The CDR3 sequence is CASSLFTGLENTIYF. DNA of the CDR3: TGTGCCAGCAGCTTATTCACAGGTCTTGAAAACACCATATATTTT.

This clonotype was detected ten times or more. The chain has TRBV29-1 and TRBJ2-5; 9 bases are a match to TRBD2. The CDR3 loop spans 14 amino acids. V lost 1 base to trimming and J lost 4 bases; unmatched junction nucleotides: 4. Per germline, CDR1 SQVTM and CDR2 ANQGSEA. The chain's CDR3 is CSVEASGIGETQYF. The CDR3 DNA reads TGCAGCGTTGAAGCTAGCGGGATAGGAGAGACCCAGTACTTC. Looking up the rest from reference TRBV29-1 and TRBJ2-5 gives the full variable domain: SAVISQKPSRDICQRGTSLTIQCQVDSQVTMMFWYRQQPGQSLTLIATANQGSEATYESGFVIDKFPISRPNLTFSTLTVSNMSPEDSSIYLCSVEASGIGETQYFGPGTRLLVL.

The chain uses TRBV7-2 and TRBJ2-7; 9 bases map to TRBD2. CDR1 is SGHTA, CDR2 FQGNSA, per germline. The trim removed 4 bases at V and 2 bases at J, leaving 6 bases unmatched. The CDR3 has 15 amino acids. The CDR3 nucleotides are TGTGCCAGCAGCTGGCGGCCTAGCGGGACCTACGAGCAGTACTTC. Amino acids: CASSWRPSGTYEQYF.

In this sample, this clonotype turned up a few times. The genes are TRBV7-2 and TRBJ1-2; D call uncertain. In germline, CDR1 is SGHTA, CDR2 FQGNSA. V lost 5 bases and J lost 4, with 14 bases in between. CDR3 length: 14 residues. This CDR3 reads CASSPPGRSYGYTF. As DNA, the CDR3 is TGTGCCAGCAGCCCCCCGGGGAGGTCCTATGGCTACACCTTC.

The gene calls are TRBV10-3 and TRBJ2-1; no clear D. Germline loops: CDR1 ENHRY, CDR2 SYGVKD. CDR3 length: 11 amino acids. The V end was cut by 0 bases, the J end by 7 bases, with 1 base between. Here the CDR3 reads CAISESNEQFF. The CDR3, as DNA: TGTGCCATCAGTGAGTCTAATGAGCAGTTCTTC.

This chain uses TRBV28 with TRBJ2-7; D might be TRBD1 (6 bases). The V end was cut by 6 bases, the J end by 3 bases, with 15 bases between. From germline, CDR1 is MDHEN and CDR2 SYDVKM. This CDR3 has 14 residues. CDR3 sequence (DNA): TGTGCCAGCAGCGCCACAGGGCCCCTCTACGAGCAGTACTTC. Its protein is CASSATGPLYEQYF.

This chain joins TRBV4-2 and TRBJ2-1, with D hard to call. CDR3 length: 12 residues. Looked up from germline, CDR1 is LGHNA and CDR2 is YNFKEQ. Trimming cost V 0 bases and J 8 bases, with 5 bases left between them. CDR3 residues: CASSQDGHEQFF. CDR3 sequence (DNA): TGTGCCAGCAGCCAAGACGGCCATGAGCAGTTCTTC.

This clonotype was found a few times. The CDR3 region is CASSNAAGSSYNEQFF. The CDR3 DNA follows: TGTGCCAGCTCTAACGCCGCGGGAAGCTCCTACAATGAGCAGTTCTTC. The gene calls are TRBV18 and TRBJ2-1; possibly TRBD2 for D (6 bases). Between the trimmed V and J ends, which lost 6 bases and 0 bases, there was a span of 15 bases. Germline CDR1 and CDR2: KGHSH and LQKENI. This CDR3 spans 16 amino acids.

This clonotype was picked up a small number of times. The gene calls are TRBV28 and TRBJ2-3; maybe TRBD2 (5 bases). CDR1 and CDR2 (germline): MDHEN, SYDVKM. The CDR3 consists of 12 residues. V was trimmed by 8 bases and J by 2 bases, leaving 8 bases between them. The CDR3 DNA reads TGTGCCAGCGAGGGCCTCACAGATACGCAGTATTTT. Residues: CASEGLTDTQYF.

The chain is built from TRBV5-1 and TRBJ2-7, with 9 bases aligning to TRBD2. Trimming cost V 5 bases and J 3 bases; bases outside gene matches: 9. Germline CDR1 is SGHRS and CDR2 is YFSETQ. The CDR3 sequence is 15 residues long. The CDR3 nucleotides are TGCGCCAGCAGAGGGGTAGCGGGAGTCAACTACGAGCAGTACTTC. It encodes CASRGVAGVNYEQYF.

V is TRBV7-2 and J is TRBJ2-5; 9 bases line up with TRBD2. After removal of 1 base from V and 5 bases from J, the junction contained 11 bases not matched to a gene. The CDR3 is made up of 17 amino acids. Germline CDR1 is SGHTA and CDR2 is FQGNSA. The CDR3 region is CASSLVGGRASVETQYF. In nucleotides, the CDR3 is TGTGCCAGCAGCTTAGTAGGCGGGAGGGCCTCGGTTGAGACCCAGTACTTC. The full variable domain, completed using reference TRBV7-2 and TRBJ2-5, is GAGVSQSPSNKVTEKGKDVELRCDPISGHTALYWYRQSLGQGLEFLIYFQGNSAPDKSGLPSDRFSAERTGGSVSTLTIQRTQQEDSAVYLCASSLVGGRASVETQYFGPGTRLLVL.

This clonotype occurred a few times. CDR3 loop: CASSLGSGSGKVDQYF. CDR3 nucleotide sequence: TGTGCCAGCAGTTTAGGTTCAGGGAGCGGCAAAGTGGACCAGTACTTC. The chain combines TRBV12-3 or TRBV12-4 with TRBJ2-7; D may match TRBD1 or TRBD2 (5 bases each). Trimming removed 1 base from V and 10 bases from J, with 23 bases in between. The CDR3 has 16 residues.

In this sample, this clonotype turned up a few times. This CDR3 is CASASGRPYNEQFF. In nucleotides, the CDR3 is TGCGCCAGCGCTAGCGGGAGGCCTTACAATGAGCAGTTCTTC. This chain connects TRBV4-3 to TRBJ2-1; 11 bases map to TRBD2. V dropped 8 bases and J dropped 4; count of bases not matched to a gene: 4. Germline-derived CDR1 and CDR2 are LGHNA and YSLEER. This CDR3 is built from 14 residues.

This clonotype was recorded many times. The rearrangement links TRBV15 to TRBJ2-3; D assignment may be TRBD1 or TRBD2 (5 bases each). This CDR3 has 15 amino acids. With 0 bases removed from V and 1 base from J, the gap between germline ends came to 8 bases. Looked up from germline, CDR1 is LNHNV and CDR2 is YYDKDF (reference sequence). CDR3 coding DNA: TGTGCCACCAGCAGAGAAAGGGGAGGCACAGATACGCAGTATTTT. Translation gives CATSRERGGTDTQYF.

This clonotype was seen only a few times. The chain uses TRBV4-3 and TRBJ1-6, with 7 bases aligning to TRBD1. Germline-derived CDR1 and CDR2 are LGHNA and YSLEER. CDR3 length equals 16 residues. With 0 bases clipped from V and 6 bases from J, the junction kept 5 bases outside the gene matches. The CDR3 is CASSQDRGGLNSPLHF. The CDR3 nucleotides are TGCGCCAGCAGCCAAGATCGAGGGGGCCTTAATTCACCCCTCCACTTT.

This clonotype was seen at least ten times. The chain employs TRBV20-1 and TRBJ2-1, with a tentative D call TRBD2 (6 bases). Germline CDR1 reads DFQATT; CDR2 reads SNEGSKA (reference sequence). There are 16 residues in the CDR3. V dropped 0 bases and J dropped 1 base, with 13 bases sitting between them. DNA for the CDR3: TGCAGTGCTAGAGAAGGCGGGATAAGGTCCTACAATGAGCAGTTCTTC. Translation gives CSAREGGIRSYNEQFF.

The rearrangement joins TRBV30 to TRBJ2-2, with 8 bases fitting TRBD2. The V and J ends lost 7 bases and 7 bases, in that order; junction bases with no gene match: 8. The CDR3 totals 13 residues. Germline values: CDR1 GTSNPN, CDR2 SVGIG (reference sequence). DNA for the CDR3: TGTGCCTACAAGCGGGAGTACATCGGGGAGCTGTTTTTT. Translation gives CAYKREYIGELFF. Using reference TRBV30 and TRBJ2-2 for the parts outside the CDR3, the full variable domain is SQTIHQWPATLVQPVGSPLSLECTVEGTSNPNLYWYRQAAGRGLQLLFYSVGIGQISSEVPQNLSASRPQDRQFILSSKKLLLSDSGFYLCAYKREYIGELFFGEGSRLTVL.

This clonotype was detected many times. The chain is built from TRBV12-3 or TRBV12-4 and TRBJ2-7; D not certain. V lost 0 bases to trimming and J lost 1 base, with 7 bases between them. The CDR3 consists of 14 residues. CDR3 sequence (DNA): TGTGCCAGCAGTTTAGCGGGCTTTTCCTACGAGCAGTACTTC. This codes for CASSLAGFSYEQYF.

This clonotype was recorded a few times. J is TRBJ2-2 and V is TRBV12-3 or TRBV12-4, with 8 bases identical to TRBD1. The ends lost 6 bases at V and 6 bases at J; junction bases unmatched: 9. This CDR3 is built from 15 residues. The CDR3 here is CASSPQGAKAGELFF. The CDR3, as DNA: TGTGCCAGCAGCCCTCAGGGGGCAAAGGCCGGGGAGCTGTTTTTT.

V is TRBV5-1 and J is TRBJ2-3; 10 bases align to TRBD1. J gave up 4 bases and V 0 bases, and 2 bases lay outside the gene matches. This CDR3 region has 15 residues. The germline gives CDR1 SGHRS, CDR2 YFSETQ. This CDR3 is CASSLVGQGADTQYF. The CDR3 bases are TGCGCCAGCAGCTTGGTTGGACAGGGGGCAGATACGCAGTATTTT.

This clonotype was seen many times. The gene calls are TRBV12-3 or TRBV12-4 and TRBJ2-1; D possibly matches TRBD1 or TRBD2 (5 bases each). Trimming removed 6 bases from V and 10 bases from J, with 10 bases in between. The CDR3 runs to 11 residues. The CDR3 region has the DNA TGTGCCAGCAGCGAGGGGTACGAGCAGTTCTTC. Protein sequence: CASSEGYEQFF.